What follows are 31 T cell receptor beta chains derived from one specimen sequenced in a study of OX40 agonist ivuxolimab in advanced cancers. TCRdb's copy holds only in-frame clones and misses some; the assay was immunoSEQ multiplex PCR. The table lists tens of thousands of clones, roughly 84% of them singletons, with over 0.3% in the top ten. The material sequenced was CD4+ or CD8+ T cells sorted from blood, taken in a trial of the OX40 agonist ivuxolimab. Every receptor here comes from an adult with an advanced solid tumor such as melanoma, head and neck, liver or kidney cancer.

Written as DNA, the CDR3 is TGCGCCAGCAGCCCTCGGGGACAGGCCTCCTACGAGCAGTACTTC. This encodes CASSPRGQASYEQYF. The chain recombines TRBV5-1 with TRBJ2-7; TRBD1 matches at 8 bases. The V segment lost 4 bases and the J segment 0 bases; nucleotides outside the gene matches: 6. CDR1 and CDR2 from the germline V gene are SGHRS and YFSETQ. The CDR3 spans 15 residues.

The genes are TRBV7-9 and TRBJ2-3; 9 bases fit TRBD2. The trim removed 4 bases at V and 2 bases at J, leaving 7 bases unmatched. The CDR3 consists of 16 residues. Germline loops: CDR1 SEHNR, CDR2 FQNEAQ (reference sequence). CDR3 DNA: TGTGCCAGCAGCTCTAGCGGGGTCCGCTTCACAGATACGCAGTATTTT. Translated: CASSSSGVRFTDTQYF.

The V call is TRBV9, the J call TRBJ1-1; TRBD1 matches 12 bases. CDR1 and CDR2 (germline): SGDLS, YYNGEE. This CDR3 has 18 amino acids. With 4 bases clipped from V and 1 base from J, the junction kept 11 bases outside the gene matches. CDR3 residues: CASSPRAGQGARNTEAFF. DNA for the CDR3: TGTGCCAGCAGCCCCAGAGCGGGACAGGGGGCGAGGAACACTGAAGCTTTCTTT. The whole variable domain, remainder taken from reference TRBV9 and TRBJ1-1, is DSGVTQTPKHLITATGQRVTLRCSPRSGDLSVYWYQQSLDQGLQFLIQYYNGEERAKGNILERFSAQQFPDLHSELNLSSLELGDSALYFCASSPRAGQGARNTEAFFGQGTRLTVV.

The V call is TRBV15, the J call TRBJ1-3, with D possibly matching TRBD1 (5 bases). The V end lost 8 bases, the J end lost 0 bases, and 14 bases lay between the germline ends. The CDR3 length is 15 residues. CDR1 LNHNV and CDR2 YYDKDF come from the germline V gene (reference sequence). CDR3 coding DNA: TGTGCCACCTCAACGGGGGAGCTCTCTGGAAACACCATATATTTT. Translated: CATSTGELSGNTIYF.

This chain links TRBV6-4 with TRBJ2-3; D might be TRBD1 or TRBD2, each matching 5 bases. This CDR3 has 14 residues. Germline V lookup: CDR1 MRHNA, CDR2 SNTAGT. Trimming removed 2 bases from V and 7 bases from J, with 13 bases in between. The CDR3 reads CASSDTYGANTQYF. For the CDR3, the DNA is TGTGCCAGCAGTGACACGTACGGGGCCAATACGCAGTATTTT.

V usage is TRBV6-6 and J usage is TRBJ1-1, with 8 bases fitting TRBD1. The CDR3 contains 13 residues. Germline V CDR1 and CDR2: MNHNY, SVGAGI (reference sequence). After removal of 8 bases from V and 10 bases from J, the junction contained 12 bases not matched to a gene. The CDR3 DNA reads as TGTGCCAGCGGTGGACAGGGCAATTCGGTAGCTTTCTTT. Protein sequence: CASGGQGNSVAFF.

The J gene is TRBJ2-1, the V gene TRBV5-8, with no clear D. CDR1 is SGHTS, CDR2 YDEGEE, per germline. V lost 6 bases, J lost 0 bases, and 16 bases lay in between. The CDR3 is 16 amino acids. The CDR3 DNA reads TGTGCCAGCACCGTTGGGTTATTGAGCTCCTACAATGAGCAGTTCTTC. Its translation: CASTVGLLSSYNEQFF. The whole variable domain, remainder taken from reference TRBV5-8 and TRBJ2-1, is EAGVTQSPTHLIKTRGQQATLRCSPISGHTSVYWYQQALGLGLQFLLWYDEGEERNRGNFPPRFSGRQFPNYSSELNVNALELEDSALYLCASTVGLLSSYNEQFFGPGTRLTVL.

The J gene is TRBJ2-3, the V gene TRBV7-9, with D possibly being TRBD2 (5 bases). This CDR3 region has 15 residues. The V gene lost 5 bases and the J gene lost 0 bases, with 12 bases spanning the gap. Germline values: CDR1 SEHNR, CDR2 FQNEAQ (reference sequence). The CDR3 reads CASSQYRDSTDTQYF. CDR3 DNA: TGTGCCAGCAGCCAGTACCGGGATAGCACAGATACGCAGTATTTT.

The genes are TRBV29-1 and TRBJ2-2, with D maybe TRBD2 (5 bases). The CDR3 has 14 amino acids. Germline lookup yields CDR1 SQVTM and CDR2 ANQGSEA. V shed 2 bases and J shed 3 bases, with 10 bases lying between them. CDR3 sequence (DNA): TGCAGCGTTGAACGGGGAACCGACACCGGGGAGCTGTTTTTT. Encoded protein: CSVERGTDTGELFF.

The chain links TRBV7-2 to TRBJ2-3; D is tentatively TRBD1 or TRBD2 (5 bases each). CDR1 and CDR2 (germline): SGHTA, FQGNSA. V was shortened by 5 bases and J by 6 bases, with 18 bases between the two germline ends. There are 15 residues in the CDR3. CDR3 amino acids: CASSQPGPGWDTQYF. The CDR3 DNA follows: TGTGCCAGCAGCCAACCGGGACCGGGATGGGATACGCAGTATTTT.

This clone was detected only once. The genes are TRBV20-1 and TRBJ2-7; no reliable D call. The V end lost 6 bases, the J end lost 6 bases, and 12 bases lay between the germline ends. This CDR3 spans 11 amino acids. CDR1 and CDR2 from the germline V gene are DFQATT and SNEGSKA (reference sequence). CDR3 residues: CSARLPSEQYF. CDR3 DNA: TGCAGTGCCCGACTTCCCTCCGAGCAGTACTTC.

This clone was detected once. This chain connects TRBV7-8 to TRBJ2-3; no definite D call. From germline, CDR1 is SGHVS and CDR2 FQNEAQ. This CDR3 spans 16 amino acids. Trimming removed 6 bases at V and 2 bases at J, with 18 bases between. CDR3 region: CASSFLRPTHTDTQYF. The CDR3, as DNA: TGTGCCAGCAGTTTTCTTCGCCCTACCCACACAGATACGCAGTATTTT.

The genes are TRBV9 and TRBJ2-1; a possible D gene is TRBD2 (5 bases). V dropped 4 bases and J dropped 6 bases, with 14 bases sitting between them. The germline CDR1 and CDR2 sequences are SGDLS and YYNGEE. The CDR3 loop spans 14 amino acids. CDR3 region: CASSPGGLLNEQFF. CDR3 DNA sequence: TGTGCCAGCAGCCCAGGTGGACTCCTCAATGAGCAGTTCTTC.

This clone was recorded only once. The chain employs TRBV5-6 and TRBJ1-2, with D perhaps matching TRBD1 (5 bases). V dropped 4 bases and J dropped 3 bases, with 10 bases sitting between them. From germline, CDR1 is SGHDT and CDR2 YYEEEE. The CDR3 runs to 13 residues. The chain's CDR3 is CASSTWGDYGYTF. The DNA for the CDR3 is TGTGCCAGCAGCACGTGGGGGGACTATGGCTACACCTTC. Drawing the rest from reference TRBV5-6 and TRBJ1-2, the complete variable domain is DAGVTQSPTHLIKTRGQQVTLRCSPKSGHDTVSWYQQALGQGPQFIFQYYEEEERQRGNFPDRFSGHQFPNYSSELNVNALLLGDSALYLCASSTWGDYGYTFGSGTRLTVV.

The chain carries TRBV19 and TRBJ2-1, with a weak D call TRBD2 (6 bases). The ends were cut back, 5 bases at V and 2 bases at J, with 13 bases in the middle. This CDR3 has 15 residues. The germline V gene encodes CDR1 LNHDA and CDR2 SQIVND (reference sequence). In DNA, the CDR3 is TGTGCCAGTAGTCCTCGTCGGGGGACCTACAATGAGCAGTTCTTC. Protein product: CASSPRRGTYNEQFF.

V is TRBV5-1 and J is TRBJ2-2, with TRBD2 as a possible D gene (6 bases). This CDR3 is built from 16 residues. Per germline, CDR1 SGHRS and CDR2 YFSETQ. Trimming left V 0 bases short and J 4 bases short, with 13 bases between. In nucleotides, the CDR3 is TGCGCCAGCAGCTTGGCCGCGGGGCCGGTCACCGGGGAGCTGTTTTTT. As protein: CASSLAAGPVTGELFF.

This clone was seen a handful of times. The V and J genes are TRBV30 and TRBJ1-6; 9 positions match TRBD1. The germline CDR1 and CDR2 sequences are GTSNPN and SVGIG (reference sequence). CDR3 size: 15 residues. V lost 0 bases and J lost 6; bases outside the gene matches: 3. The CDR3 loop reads CAWSVPDRGNSPLHF. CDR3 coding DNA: TGTGCCTGGAGTGTACCGGACAGGGGTAATTCACCCCTCCACTTT.

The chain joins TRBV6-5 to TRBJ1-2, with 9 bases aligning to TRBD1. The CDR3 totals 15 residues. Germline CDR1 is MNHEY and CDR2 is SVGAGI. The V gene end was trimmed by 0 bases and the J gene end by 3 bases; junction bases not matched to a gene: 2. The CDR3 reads CASSYSTGGHYGYTF. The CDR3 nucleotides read TGTGCCAGCAGTTACTCGACAGGGGGGCACTATGGCTACACCTTC.

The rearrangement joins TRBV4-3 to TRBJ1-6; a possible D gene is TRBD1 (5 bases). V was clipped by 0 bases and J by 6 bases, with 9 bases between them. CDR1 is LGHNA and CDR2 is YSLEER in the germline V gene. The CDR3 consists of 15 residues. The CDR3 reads CASSQDGRGNSPLHF. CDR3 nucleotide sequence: TGCGCCAGCAGCCAAGACGGGAGGGGTAATTCACCCCTCCACTTT.

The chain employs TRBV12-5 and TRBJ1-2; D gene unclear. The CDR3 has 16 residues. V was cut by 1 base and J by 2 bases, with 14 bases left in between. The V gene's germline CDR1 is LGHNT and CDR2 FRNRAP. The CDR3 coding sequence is TGTGCTAGTGGTTTGGCCGCAGTTAGGGCCAACTATGGCTACACCTTC. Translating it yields CASGLAAVRANYGYTF.

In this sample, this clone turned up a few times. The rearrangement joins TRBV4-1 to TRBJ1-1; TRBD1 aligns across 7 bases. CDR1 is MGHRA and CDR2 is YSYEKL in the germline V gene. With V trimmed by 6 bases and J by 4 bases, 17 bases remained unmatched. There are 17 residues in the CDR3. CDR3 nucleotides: TGCGCCAGCAGACACGGACAGGCACACAGGGTTGGCACTGAAGCTTTCTTT. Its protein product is CASRHGQAHRVGTEAFF.

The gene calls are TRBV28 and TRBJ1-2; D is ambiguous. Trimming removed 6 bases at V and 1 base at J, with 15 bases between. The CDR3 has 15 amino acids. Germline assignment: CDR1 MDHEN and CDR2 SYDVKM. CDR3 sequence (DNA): TGTGCCAGCAGCCTTGGGCGCTCGGTTAACTATGGCTACACCTTC. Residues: CASSLGRSVNYGYTF.

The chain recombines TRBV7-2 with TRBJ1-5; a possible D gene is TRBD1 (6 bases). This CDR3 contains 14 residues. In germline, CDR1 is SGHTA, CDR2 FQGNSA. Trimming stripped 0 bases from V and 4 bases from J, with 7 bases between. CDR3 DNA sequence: TGTGCCAGCAGCTTAGCTACAGGGAATCAGCCCCAGCATTTT. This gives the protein CASSLATGNQPQHF.

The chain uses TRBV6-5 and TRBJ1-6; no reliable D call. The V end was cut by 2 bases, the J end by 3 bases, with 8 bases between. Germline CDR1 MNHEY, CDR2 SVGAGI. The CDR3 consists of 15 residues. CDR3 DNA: TGTGCCAGCAGTTACGTTCGGAACTATAATTCACCCCTCCACTTT. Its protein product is CASSYVRNYNSPLHF.

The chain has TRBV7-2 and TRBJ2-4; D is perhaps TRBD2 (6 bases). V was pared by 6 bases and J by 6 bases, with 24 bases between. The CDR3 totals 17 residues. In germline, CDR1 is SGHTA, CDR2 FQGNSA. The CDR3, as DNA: TGTGCCAGCAGTCCCCGTACCGGGGGACCCCTTACAAACATTCAGTACTTC. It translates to CASSPRTGGPLTNIQYF.

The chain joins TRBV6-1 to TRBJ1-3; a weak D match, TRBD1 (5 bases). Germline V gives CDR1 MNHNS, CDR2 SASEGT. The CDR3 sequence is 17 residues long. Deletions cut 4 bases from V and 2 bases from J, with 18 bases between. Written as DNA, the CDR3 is TGTGCCAGCAGTGCTAATAACCCCGGGGGAACTGGAAACACCATATATTTT. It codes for CASSANNPGGTGNTIYF.

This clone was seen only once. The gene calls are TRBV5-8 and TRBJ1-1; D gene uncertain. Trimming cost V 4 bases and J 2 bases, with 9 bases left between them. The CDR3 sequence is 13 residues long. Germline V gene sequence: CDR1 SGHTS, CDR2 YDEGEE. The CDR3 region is CASSIQINTEAFF. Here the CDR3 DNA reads TGTGCCAGCAGCATCCAGATAAACACTGAAGCTTTCTTT.

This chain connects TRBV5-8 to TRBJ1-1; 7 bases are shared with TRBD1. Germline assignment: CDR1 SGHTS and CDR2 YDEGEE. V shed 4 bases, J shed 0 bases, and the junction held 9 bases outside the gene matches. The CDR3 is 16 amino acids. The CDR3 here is CASSKKGQSLNTEAFF. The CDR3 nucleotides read TGTGCCAGCAGCAAGAAGGGACAGTCCTTGAACACTGAAGCTTTCTTT.

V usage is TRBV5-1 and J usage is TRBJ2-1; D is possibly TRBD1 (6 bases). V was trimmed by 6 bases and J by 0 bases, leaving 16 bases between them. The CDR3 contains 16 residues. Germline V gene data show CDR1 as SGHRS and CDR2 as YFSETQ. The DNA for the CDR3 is TGCGCCAGCACCCCCCAGGGACAAAGCTCCTACAATGAGCAGTTCTTC. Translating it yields CASTPQGQSSYNEQFF.

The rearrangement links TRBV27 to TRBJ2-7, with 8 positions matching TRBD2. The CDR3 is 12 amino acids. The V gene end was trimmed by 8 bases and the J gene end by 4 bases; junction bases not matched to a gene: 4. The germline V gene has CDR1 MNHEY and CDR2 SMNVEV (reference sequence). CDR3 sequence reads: CASRGGPYEQYF. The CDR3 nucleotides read TGTGCCAGCCGGGGGGGCCCGTACGAGCAGTACTTC.

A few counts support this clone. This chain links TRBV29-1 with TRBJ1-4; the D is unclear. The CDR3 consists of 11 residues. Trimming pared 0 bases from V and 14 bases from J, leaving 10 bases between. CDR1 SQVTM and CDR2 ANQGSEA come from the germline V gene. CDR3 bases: TGCAGCGTTGAAGATGGTAGGAGCCTGTTTTTT. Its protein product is CSVEDGRSLFF.